The rows below give T cell receptor beta chains drawn from one sample of a study of OX40 agonist ivuxolimab in advanced cancers. Assay used: immunoSEQ multiplex PCR; TCRdb lists only in-frame clones, some missing. Here the sample spans around 61,000 clones, roughly 80% being singletons. This material consisted of CD4+ or CD8+ T cells sorted from blood, taken in a trial of the OX40 agonist ivuxolimab. All receptors come from an adult with an advanced solid tumor such as melanoma, head and neck, liver or kidney cancer. The CDR3 runs from the conserved cysteine through the conserved F or W. The D gene is left open where the match is weak. Not every row has a clone size; where given, it reads once, few, many or a size class.

v_call	clone_size	j_call	d_call	cdr3_aa	cdr3_nt
TRBV6-5	.	TRBJ1-2	.	CASSSGQTYGYTF	TGTGCCAGCAGTTCCGGCCAGACCTATGGCTACACCTTC
TRBV6-5	few	TRBJ2-7	.	CASSYSVLMSSYEQYF	TGTGCCAGCAGTTACTCAGTGCTGATGAGCTCCTACGAGCAGTACTTC
TRBV9	once	TRBJ1-3	.	CASSVGSYSGNTIYF	TGTGCCAGCAGCGTAGGGTCTTACTCTGGAAACACCATATATTTT
TRBV5-4	.	TRBJ1-2	.	CASTSSPNPGGYTF	TGTGCCAGCACCTCCTCCCCCAACCCGGGGGGCTACACCTTC
TRBV18	few	TRBJ1-1	.	CASSPGKGRAEAFF	TGTGCCAGCTCACCAGGGAAGGGTAGGGCTGAAGCTTTCTTT
TRBV6-6	.	TRBJ2-1	.	CASSPSRTSPYNEQFF	TGTGCCAGCAGCCCCTCCCGGACATCGCCCTACAATGAGCAGTTCTTC
TRBV19	once	TRBJ1-1	.	CASSISHIMNTEAFF	TGTGCCAGTAGTATCAGTCACATCATGAACACTGAAGCTTTCTTT
TRBV6-6	.	TRBJ1-2	TRBD1	CASSFPTGTLYGYTF	TGTGCCAGCAGTTTCCCGACAGGGACCCTCTATGGCTACACCTTC
TRBV11-2	.	TRBJ2-1	TRBD2	CASSLVGRGLGYNEQFF	TGTGCCAGCAGCTTAGTAGGTCGGGGACTAGGGTACAATGAGCAGTTCTTC
TRBV5-4	.	TRBJ1-2	.	CASSQGATPRGYTF	TGTGCCAGCAGCCAAGGGGCCACCCCGAGAGGCTACACCTTC
TRBV11-3	.	TRBJ2-3	TRBD2	CASSRLAGGQDTQYF	TGTGCCAGCAGCAGACTAGCGGGAGGGCAAGATACGCAGTATTTT
TRBV6-1	few	TRBJ2-6	.	CASSEGGAGANVLTF	TGTGCCAGCAGTGAAGGAGGGGCTGGGGCCAACGTCCTGACTTTC